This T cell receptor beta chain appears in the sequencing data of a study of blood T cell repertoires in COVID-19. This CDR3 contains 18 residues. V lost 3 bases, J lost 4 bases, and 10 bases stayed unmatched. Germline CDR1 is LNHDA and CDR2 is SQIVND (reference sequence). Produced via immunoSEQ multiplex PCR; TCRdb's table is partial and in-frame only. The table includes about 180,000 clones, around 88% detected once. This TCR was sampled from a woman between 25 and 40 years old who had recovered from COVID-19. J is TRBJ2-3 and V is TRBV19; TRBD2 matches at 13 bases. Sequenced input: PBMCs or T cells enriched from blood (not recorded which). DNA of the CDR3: TGTGCCAGTAGTATCCGTGCGGGACTAGCGGGATTCCCAGATACGCAGTATTTT. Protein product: CASSIRAGLAGFPDTQYF.